What follows is one T cell receptor beta chain and its context. This entry is derived from a study of blood T cell repertoires in COVID-19. The overall study: COVID-19 samples, acute and convalescent, were from the United States, Italy and Spain. The analysed material was cDNA or gDNA that came from T cells, B-cell-depleted T cells, or PBMCs.

In the original analysis: Estimates of nucleated cell counts were drawn from the amplification of reference gene primers. Produced via immunoSEQ multiplex PCR; TCRdb's table is partial and in-frame only. Clonal size and the V and J genes are those of that table, whereas D and trimming came from the DNA. The data hold approximately 79,000 clones, with about 89% observed a single time. CDR3 size: 15 residues. Between the trimmed V and J ends, which lost 10 bases and 0 bases, there was a span of 15 bases. Germline V gene sequence: CDR1 ENHRY, CDR2 SYGVKD. The rearrangement uses TRBV10-3 and TRBJ2-2; weak D call: TRBD1 (5 bases). Sample: peripheral blood. The TCR was taken from a man aged 55 to 69 with acute or convalescent COVID-19. CDR3 residues: CATSGQNANTGELFF. DNA for the CDR3: TGTGCCACCTCTGGACAAAACGCGAACACCGGGGAGCTGTTTTTT.